Listed below are T cell receptor beta chains from one sample, sequenced in a study of blood T cell repertoires in COVID-19. Method: immunoSEQ multiplex PCR; TCRdb's copy keeps in-frame clones and lacks some. The sample lists some 150,000 clones, roughly 78% occurring once. What was sequenced was PBMCs or T cells enriched from blood (not recorded which). The receptors shown here come from a woman in her 50s who had recovered from COVID-19. Each CDR3 is given with its conserved first and last residue. The D gene is left open where the match is weak. Size is omitted from some rows. Given values are once, few, many or a class for expanded clones.

v_gene	d_gene	j_gene	abundance	CDR3nt	CDR3aa
TRBV21-1	-	TRBJ1-2	-	TGTGCCAGCAGCAAACTTGGGGCAGCCGATGTTCCTAACTATGGCTACACCTTC	CASSKLGAADVPNYGYTF
TRBV6-5	-	TRBJ2-7	-	TGTGCCAGCAGTTACGATTCGGGTGAGCGGGTTGAGCAGTACTTC	CASSYDSGERVEQYF
TRBV6-5	-	TRBJ2-3	-	TGTGCCCACCGAGAAGCAGGGGGCACAGATACGCAGTATTTT	CAHREAGGTDTQYF
TRBV27	TRBD1	TRBJ1-6	-	TGTGCCAGCAGTTCTGCCCTGGGGACAGGGGTTTATAATTCACCCCTCCACTTT	CASSSALGTGVYNSPLHF
TRBV28	-	TRBJ1-1	-	TGTGCCAGCAGTCCGCCAGGGCTGAACACTGAAGCTTTCTTT	CASSPPGLNTEAFF
TRBV28	-	TRBJ1-1	-	TGTGCCAGCAGGAGGAGCACGGAAGCTTTCTTT	CASRRSTEAFF
TRBV28	TRBD1	TRBJ1-2	-	TGTGCCAGCGGACAGGGTTATGGCTACACCTTC	CASGQGYGYTF
TRBV12-3/TRBV12-4	-	TRBJ1-2	-	TGTGCCAGCAGTTTCGCAGGGCTTGGCTACACCTTC	CASSFAGLGYTF
TRBV29-1	-	TRBJ1-2	-	TGCAGCGTTGAGCTCAATGTGGGGCGGAACTATGGCTACACCTTC	CSVELNVGRNYGYTF
TRBV27	TRBD2	TRBJ2-1	-	TGTGCCAGCACACGGGACTCTAGCGGGGTCTCCTACAATGAGCAGTTCTTC	CASTRDSSGVSYNEQFF
TRBV18	-	TRBJ1-3	-	TGTGCCAGCTCACCACCACCAGGGTCAGGAAACACCATATATTTT	CASSPPPGSGNTIYF
TRBV19	-	TRBJ2-1	-	TGTGCCAGTAGTGCCCGGACAAGCTCCTACAATGAGCAGTTCTTC	CASSARTSSYNEQFF
TRBV29-1	-	TRBJ2-7	once	TGCAGCGTAGTGACAGGCTTCGAGCAGTACTTC	CSVVTGFEQYF
TRBV7-2	-	TRBJ2-2	-	TGTGCCAGCAGCCGCCCGGGGAGCACCGGGGAGCTGTTTTTT	CASSRPGSTGELFF
TRBV2	TRBD1	TRBJ1-6	-	TGTGCCAGCCAGCCAGGGGGATCCTATAATTCACCCCTCCACTTT	CASQPGGSYNSPLHF
TRBV29-1	-	TRBJ2-6	few	TGCAGCGTCCATTCTGGGGCCAACGTCCTGACTTTC	CSVHSGANVLTF
TRBV19	-	TRBJ1-1	-	TGTGCCAGTAGTATTTCGGTCACTGAAGCTTTCTTT	CASSISVTEAFF
TRBV29-1	-	TRBJ1-1	-	TGCAGCGTTGACGAACAGCAGAACACTGAAGCTTTCTTT	CSVDEQQNTEAFF
TRBV7-6	TRBD1	TRBJ2-2	-	TGTGCCAGCAGCTTAGGGTCCGGGACAGGAAGTGCCGGGGAGCTGTTTTTT	CASSLGSGTGSAGELFF
TRBV5-5	TRBD2	TRBJ2-7	-	TGTGCCAGCAGCTCGGGGGGTGGGCTTGACGAGCAGTACTTC	CASSSGGGLDEQYF
TRBV3-1/TRBV3-2	-	TRBJ1-5	-	TGTGCCAGCAGCTGGGGGACACCGGCCGCCAATCAGCCCCAGCATTTT	CASSWGTPAANQPQHF
TRBV11-3	-	TRBJ2-7	-	TGTGCCAGCAGCTTAGGAACAGGGAACTACGAGCAGTACTTC	CASSLGTGNYEQYF
TRBV24-1	-	TRBJ1-5	-	TGTGCCACCACTCCAGGGGTAGGACAGCCCCAGCATTTT	CATTPGVGQPQHF
TRBV28	-	TRBJ2-3	-	TGTGCCAGCAGTGCCCCCGCGGGGTTCAGCACAGATACGCAGTATTTT	CASSAPAGFSTDTQYF
TRBV11-3	-	TRBJ1-1	-	TGTGCCAGCAGCTTAGATGGAGGGAACACTGAAGCTTTCTTT	CASSLDGGNTEAFF
TRBV29-1	-	TRBJ2-5	-	TGCAGCGTTATGAGGGTGGGCGAGACCCAGTACTTC	CSVMRVGETQYF
TRBV3-1/TRBV3-2	-	TRBJ2-3	-	TGTGCCAGCAGCCCTCCGGACGGGATAAACTCAGAGACGCATTTT	CASSPPDGINSETHF
TRBV7-2	-	TRBJ2-3	-	TGTGCCAGCAGGATGACTAGTTCCACAGATACGCAGTATTTT	CASRMTSSTDTQYF
TRBV4-2	-	TRBJ1-2	-	TGTGCCAGCAGCCAAGAGGGACACACTAACTATGGCTACACCTTC	CASSQEGHTNYGYTF
TRBV5-1	-	TRBJ2-2	-	TGCGCCAGCAGCTTGGTCGGCGGGGCCAACACCGGGGAGCTGTTTTTT	CASSLVGGANTGELFF
TRBV10-3	-	TRBJ2-1	-	TGTGCCATCAGCAGCGGGACAGGCCTTTGGAATGAGCAGTTCTTC	CAISSGTGLWNEQFF
TRBV24-1	-	TRBJ2-2	-	TGTGCCACCAGTGAAGGAGGGGCGACGAACACCGGGGAGCTGTTTTTT	CATSEGGATNTGELFF
TRBV28	TRBD1	TRBJ1-3	-	TGTGCCACTCAGGGGGCTGGAAACACCATATATTTT	CATQGAGNTIYF
TRBV25-1	TRBD1	TRBJ2-5	-	TGTGCCAGCAGTGAGACCACCACCGGGACAGGGGGCTCAGAGACCCAGTACTTC	CASSETTTGTGGSETQYF
TRBV7-9	-	TRBJ2-7	-	TGTGCCAGCAGCTTAGCGCAGGGCTACGAGCAGTACTTC	CASSLAQGYEQYF
TRBV5-4	-	TRBJ2-1	few	TGTGCCAGCACCCAAGGCGGGGCAAGCTCCTACAATGAGCAGTTCTTC	CASTQGGASSYNEQFF
TRBV5-1	TRBD1	TRBJ2-7	-	TGCGCCAGCAGCTCCGACAGGGGAGGAACCTACGAGCAGTACTTC	CASSSDRGGTYEQYF
TRBV19	-	TRBJ1-2	many	TGTGCCAGTAGTTTCGAGGGCCCCAACTATGGCTACACCTTC	CASSFEGPNYGYTF
TRBV24-1	-	TRBJ2-2	few	TGTGCCACCAGTGATTTGAACAGTAACACCGGGGAGCTGTTTTTT	CATSDLNSNTGELFF
TRBV30	-	TRBJ1-5	-	TGTGCCTGGAGGCATGGCGGGGGATATAGCAATCAGCCCCAGCATTTT	CAWRHGGGYSNQPQHF
TRBV28	TRBD2	TRBJ2-1	few	TGTGCCAGCATGGCTAGCGGGGGGGCGGATGAGCAGTTCTTC	CASMASGGADEQFF
TRBV27	-	TRBJ1-2	-	TGTGCCAGCAGTTGGCAGGGCAACTATGGCTACACCTTC	CASSWQGNYGYTF
TRBV7-6	-	TRBJ1-5	few	TGTGCCAGCAGCTTAGAGGGTTGGGGAGGTCAGCCCCAGCATTTT	CASSLEGWGGQPQHF
TRBV2	-	TRBJ1-2	-	TGTGCCAGTTGGGGCCGGGGGAACTATGGCTACACCTTC	CASWGRGNYGYTF
TRBV12-3/TRBV12-4	-	TRBJ2-7	-	TGTGCCAGCAGTTTAACGGGGGACGAGCAGTACTTC	CASSLTGDEQYF
TRBV5-4	-	TRBJ2-7	-	TGTGCCAGCAGCTTGCAACAAATAACAGGGTTGGTTTCTTACGAGCAGTACTTC	CASSLQQITGLVSYEQYF
TRBV7-2	TRBD1	TRBJ1-3	-	TGTGCCAGCAGCTTCACAGGGGTAGGAAACACCATATATTTT	CASSFTGVGNTIYF
TRBV5-6	-	TRBJ2-7	many	TGTGCCAGCAGCTTCACCGGCCGAATGGTGACAGAGGCCGAGCAGTACTTC	CASSFTGRMVTEAEQYF
TRBV6-5	-	TRBJ1-1	once	TGTGCCAGCAGTTACTCGCTGGGGCGGACTGAAGCTTTCTTT	CASSYSLGRTEAFF
TRBV5-6	TRBD1	TRBJ2-5	once	TGTGCCAGCAGCTGGTCGGGGACAGGGGGCGCCGAGACCCAGTACTTC	CASSWSGTGGAETQYF
TRBV20-1	-	TRBJ2-2	-	TGCAGTGCCTACACCGGGGAGCTGTTTTTT	CSAYTGELFF